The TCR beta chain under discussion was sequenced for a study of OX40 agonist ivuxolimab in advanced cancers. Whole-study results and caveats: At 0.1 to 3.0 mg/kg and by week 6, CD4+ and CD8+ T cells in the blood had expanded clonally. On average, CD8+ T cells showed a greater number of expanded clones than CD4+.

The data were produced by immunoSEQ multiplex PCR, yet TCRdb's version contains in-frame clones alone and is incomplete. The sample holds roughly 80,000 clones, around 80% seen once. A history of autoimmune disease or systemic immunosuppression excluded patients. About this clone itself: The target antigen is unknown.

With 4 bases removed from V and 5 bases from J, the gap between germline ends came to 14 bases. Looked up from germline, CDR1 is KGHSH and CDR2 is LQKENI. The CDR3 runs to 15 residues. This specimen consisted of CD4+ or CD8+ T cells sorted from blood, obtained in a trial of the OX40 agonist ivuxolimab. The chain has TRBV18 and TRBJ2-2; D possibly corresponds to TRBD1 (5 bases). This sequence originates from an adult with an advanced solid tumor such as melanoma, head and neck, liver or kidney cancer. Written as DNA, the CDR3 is TGTGCCAGCTCACGGGGAACAGGCCGGACCGGGGAGCTGTTTTTT. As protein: CASSRGTGRTGELFF.